This T cell receptor (beta chain) was recovered during a study of cytomegalovirus exposure and HLA in healthy donors. Study observations and caveats: Apparent HLA restriction characterized most CMV-associated TCR beta chains in a later analysis. Most TCR beta V segments were productive about 90% or about 30% of the time in an earlier analysis.

Though probably carrying unrecorded immune exposures, donors were nominally healthy at sampling. Amplification used 60 Vbeta primers and 13 Jbeta primers. Assay used: immunoSEQ multiplex PCR; TCRdb lists only in-frame clones, some missing. The sample has 95,000 to 150,000 clones; about two thirds are singletons. The CDR3 length is 15 residues. The trim removed 2 bases at V and 8 bases at J, leaving 7 bases unmatched. The germline CDR1 and CDR2 sequences are SNHLY and FYNNEI. This clone appeared a few times. Its specificity is unknown. The chain has TRBV2 and TRBJ1-4; the match to TRBD1 covers 8 bases. The TCR was taken from a woman aged 35 to 49 in good health and CMV-seropositive. The sequenced material came from PBMCs. CDR3 sequence (DNA): TGTGCCAGCAGTGAACAGGGGGCGGTTTTAGAAAAACTGTTTTTT. It codes for CASSEQGAVLEKLFF.